The source of this TCR beta chain is a study of blood T cell repertoires in COVID-19. About the research overall: Whether acute or convalescent, the COVID-19 samples came from the United States, Italy and Spain. The cDNA or gDNA used as material had been derived from T cells, B-cell-depleted T cells, or PBMCs.

CDR1 SGHTA and CDR2 FQGNSA come from the germline V gene. The CDR3 consists of 15 residues. Trimming took off 3 bases at V and 4 bases at J, with 15 bases between the two ends. Original data processing: For nucleated cells, counts were estimated from reference gene primer amplification. Some clones are missing from TCRdb's copy, which holds only in-frame ones; the method was immunoSEQ multiplex PCR. V, J and clone size reflect that table, while D and trimming were determined from the DNA. The data show a few hundred thousand clones, roughly 84% seen once. The chain combines TRBV7-2 with TRBJ2-5, with D possibly TRBD2 on 6 matching bases. Sample: peripheral blood. This clonotype originated in a man in his forties or fifties with active or convalescent COVID-19. CDR3 region: CASSFRAPGGETQYF. In DNA, the CDR3 is TGTGCCAGCAGCTTCCGGGCCCCCGGGGGAGAGACCCAGTACTTC.